This TCR beta chain was sequenced during a study of T cells in Graves' hyperthyroidism and ophthalmopathy. For the study at large: Initial diagnosis, before any treatment, was when peripheral blood was collected. General observations from the study: Within blood appeared most thyroid clonotypes that had expanded above 0.001.

The investigators amplified TCR beta CDR3 regions from RNA transcripts. First-round RT-PCR with HTBI primers amplified the TCR CDR3 region. TCRdb ran MiXCR on the multiplex PCR reads and lists one entry per CDR3 protein. The sample lists hundreds of thousands of distinct CDR3 sequences, approximately 15% occurring once. The CDR3 has 13 residues. The V end was cut by 2 bases, the J end by 6 bases, with 10 bases between. Per germline, CDR1 MGHRA and CDR2 YSYEKL. Patients were excluded because of uncontrolled infection, other autoimmune disease, pregnancy or lactation. This clonotype occurred a few times. What it binds is unknown.

Sequencing used blood. The rearrangement uses TRBV4-1 and TRBJ1-1, with D unresolved. The sequence was collected from a woman in her forties with Graves' ophthalmopathy. The CDR3 region is CASSQLGRAEAFF. In nucleotides, the CDR3 is TGCGCCAGCAGCCAACTCGGACGAGCTGAAGCTTTCTTT.